Shown below are 31 T cell receptor beta chains from a single sample sequenced in a study of T cells in tuberculosis. Assay: immunoSEQ multiplex PCR; the TCRdb copy retains only in-frame clones and omits some. Of about 29,000 clones listed, more than 85% are singletons. Sequences were obtained from PBMCs. These receptors came from a donor aged 10-29 years with latent tuberculosis or without tuberculosis infection.

The chain links TRBV28 to TRBJ2-3, with 9 bases aligning to TRBD2. Trimming removed 6 bases from V and 2 bases from J; junction bases left unmatched: 3. Germline CDR1 reads MDHEN; CDR2 reads SYDVKM. This CDR3 comprises 14 residues. The CDR3 nucleotides are TGTGCCAGCAGGACTAGCGGCTACACAGATACGCAGTATTTT. It encodes CASRTSGYTDTQYF.

This chain uses TRBV6-6 with TRBJ1-5; 7 nucleotides agree with TRBD1. Looked up from germline, CDR1 is MNHNY and CDR2 is SVGAGI (reference sequence). The junction had 10 bases not matched to a gene; V was cut back by 6 bases and J by 5 bases. The CDR3 extends over 15 amino acids. CDR3 amino acids: CASRPSTGIDQPQHF. CDR3 in DNA: TGTGCCAGCAGACCATCGACAGGGATTGATCAGCCCCAGCATTTT.

J is TRBJ2-1 and V is TRBV9; TRBD2 matches 9 bases. Germline CDR1 is SGDLS and CDR2 is YYNGEE. The CDR3 is made up of 18 amino acids. With V trimmed by 4 bases and J by 5 bases, 16 bases remained unmatched. In nucleotides, the CDR3 is TGTGCCAGCAGCCGCCGTGAGATAGGCGGGGGGGTGCACAATGAGCAGTTCTTC. Translation: CASSRREIGGGVHNEQFF. Filled out from reference TRBV9 and TRBJ2-1, the complete variable domain reads DSGVTQTPKHLITATGQRVTLRCSPRSGDLSVYWYQQSLDQGLQFLIQYYNGEERAKGNILERFSAQQFPDLHSELNLSSLELGDSALYFCASSRREIGGGVHNEQFFGPGTRLTVL.

V gene TRBV7-2 combines with J gene TRBJ2-3; the match to TRBD2 covers 13 bases. Germline lookup yields CDR1 SGHTA and CDR2 FQGNSA. The CDR3 runs to 18 residues. V dropped 5 bases and J dropped 5; count of bases not matched to a gene: 13. CDR3 sequence: CASSARLAGGTRRDTQYF. The CDR3 DNA is TGTGCCAGCAGCGCCAGACTAGCGGGGGGAACAAGACGAGATACGCAGTATTTT.

The rearrangement links TRBV5-5 to TRBJ2-1; D is possibly TRBD1 (5 bases). Trimming left V 3 bases short and J 7 bases short, with 17 bases between. Germline CDR1 and CDR2: SGHKS and YYEKEE (reference sequence). The CDR3 loop spans 15 amino acids. The DNA of the CDR3 is TGTGCCAGCAGCTCTTTAACAGACAGATGGAATGAGCAGTTCTTC. This codes for CASSSLTDRWNEQFF. Full variable domain (missing parts from reference TRBV5-5 and TRBJ2-1): DAGVTQSPTHLIKTRGQQVTLRCSPISGHKSVSWYQQVLGQGPQFIFQYYEKEERGRGNFPDRFSARQFPNYSSELNVNALLLGDSALYLCASSSLTDRWNEQFFGPGTRLTVL.

The gene calls are TRBV6-6 and TRBJ2-3; TRBD2 agrees at 7 bases. The germline gives CDR1 MNHNY, CDR2 SVGAGI (reference sequence). The V gene end was trimmed by 2 bases and the J gene end by 14 bases; junction bases not matched to a gene: 10. This CDR3 is 13 amino acids long. CDR3 nucleotide sequence: TGTGCCAGCAGTTACCTCCTAGCGGAAATTAGGTATTTT. Its translation: CASSYLLAEIRYF.

The V call is TRBV11-2, the J call TRBJ2-7; 8 bases map to TRBD2. The V and J ends lost 1 base and 6 bases, in that order; junction bases with no gene match: 8. CDR3 length equals 15 residues. Germline values: CDR1 SGHAT, CDR2 FQNNGV. CDR3 amino acids: CASSLGSGKGREQYF. In DNA form, the CDR3 reads TGTGCCAGCAGCTTAGGTAGCGGGAAAGGACGCGAGCAGTACTTC.

The chain combines TRBV6-5 with TRBJ2-7; tentative D call: TRBD2 (5 bases). V dropped 8 bases and J dropped 3 bases, with 17 bases sitting between them. Germline V gene sequence: CDR1 MNHEY, CDR2 SVGAGI. The CDR3 spans 14 residues. CDR3 in DNA: TGTGCCAGCTCCTTGGCGGGCGCCTTCTACGAGCAGTACTTC. Residues: CASSLAGAFYEQYF.

The chain carries TRBV27 and TRBJ2-1, with TRBD2 matching 10 bases. This CDR3 has 15 residues. V dropped 8 bases and J dropped 10; count of bases not matched to a gene: 14. Per germline, CDR1 MNHEY and CDR2 SMNVEV (reference sequence). The CDR3 reads CASVRVAGGRGEQFF. The CDR3 DNA sequence: TGTGCCAGCGTACGGGTAGCGGGAGGCCGGGGGGAGCAGTTCTTC.

This chain joins TRBV29-1 and TRBJ1-2; D gene uncertain. The V gene lost 4 bases and the J gene lost 2 bases, with 8 bases spanning the gap. The CDR3 totals 12 residues. Germline V gene data show CDR1 as SQVTM and CDR2 as ANQGSEA. The CDR3 sequence: CSVGGLNYGYTF. The CDR3 bases are TGCAGCGTTGGAGGATTGAACTATGGCTACACCTTC.

The chain combines TRBV5-8 with TRBJ2-1; TRBD2 aligns across 9 bases. CDR1 and CDR2 from the germline V gene are SGHTS and YDEGEE. This CDR3 is 15 amino acids long. After removal of 1 base from V and 9 bases from J, the junction contained 8 bases not matched to a gene. Written as DNA, the CDR3 is TGTGCCAGCAGCTTGCGTAGCGGGAGCGTTGGTGAGCAGTTCTTC. Protein sequence: CASSLRSGSVGEQFF.

This clone was seen a single time. The V call is TRBV11-3, the J call TRBJ2-1; perhaps TRBD1 as D (6 bases). Germline-derived CDR1 and CDR2 are SGHNT and YENEEA. V lost 1 base and J lost 9, with 22 bases in between. This CDR3 comprises 17 residues. The CDR3 is CASSLGSIGTTRGEQFF. In DNA form, the CDR3 reads TGTGCCAGCAGCTTAGGTTCAATTGGGACAACACGCGGTGAGCAGTTCTTC.

This rearrangement joins TRBV10-3 to TRBJ2-1; TRBD2 aligns across 11 bases. In germline, CDR1 is ENHRY, CDR2 SYGVKD. With 2 bases clipped from V and 2 bases from J, the junction kept 5 bases outside the gene matches. The CDR3 is made up of 17 amino acids. The DNA of the CDR3 is TGTGCCATCAGTGAGGCACTAGCGGGGGCCACCTACAATGAGCAGTTCTTC. Protein product: CAISEALAGATYNEQFF.

The genes are TRBV2 and TRBJ1-3; D possibly corresponds to TRBD1 (5 bases). CDR3 size: 16 residues. V lost 0 bases and J 1 base, leaving 10 bases between the germline ends. Germline assignment: CDR1 SNHLY and CDR2 FYNNEI. The CDR3 loop is CASSEAGEGSGNTIYF. The CDR3 coding sequence is TGTGCCAGCAGTGAAGCGGGGGAGGGGTCTGGAAACACCATATATTTT.

The V and J genes are TRBV11-1 and TRBJ1-3, with 9 bases fitting TRBD1. Per the germline V gene, CDR1 is SGHAT and CDR2 is FQDESV (reference sequence). The V and J ends lost 5 bases and 3 bases, in that order; junction bases with no gene match: 5. The CDR3 consists of 15 residues. The chain's CDR3 is CASSARTGVGNTIYF. DNA for the CDR3: TGTGCCAGCAGCGCCCGGACAGGGGTTGGAAACACCATATATTTT.

The chain couples TRBV19 to TRBJ1-1; TRBD1 is a possible D gene (6 bases). There are 14 residues in the CDR3. The germline V gene encodes CDR1 LNHDA and CDR2 SQIVND (reference sequence). The germline V and J ends were trimmed by 4 bases and 1 base, with 10 bases remaining between them. For the CDR3, the DNA is TGTGCCAGTAGTAACAGGGATGGGAACACTGAAGCTTTCTTT. It is translated as CASSNRDGNTEAFF.

V and J are TRBV7-9 and TRBJ2-6; possibly TRBD1 for D (6 bases). V was shortened by 2 bases and J by 2 bases, with 16 bases between the two germline ends. Germline V gives CDR1 SEHNR, CDR2 FQNEAQ (reference sequence). The CDR3 length is 18 residues. This CDR3 is CASSLSQGEWPGANVLTF. The DNA for the CDR3 is TGTGCCAGCAGCTTATCACAGGGCGAATGGCCTGGGGCCAACGTCCTGACTTTC.

This rearrangement joins TRBV5-1 to TRBJ2-7; possible D gene TRBD1, 6 bases. The germline V gene encodes CDR1 SGHRS and CDR2 YFSETQ. V was pared by 1 base and J by 0 bases, with 14 bases between. This CDR3 is built from 16 residues. CDR3 in DNA: TGCGCCAGCAGCTTGTGGAAAGGGGGAAGCTCCTACGAGCAGTACTTC. It translates to CASSLWKGGSSYEQYF.

The chain recombines TRBV4-3 with TRBJ2-1, with TRBD2 matching over 8 bases. The CDR3 has 14 amino acids. In germline, CDR1 is LGHNA, CDR2 YSLEER. Trimming removed 4 bases from V and 9 bases from J; junction bases left unmatched: 8. Here the CDR3 reads CASSPRGLAGEQFF. The CDR3 bases are TGCGCCAGCAGCCCCAGAGGACTAGCTGGTGAGCAGTTCTTC.

The chain recombines TRBV7-2 with TRBJ2-1; TRBD2 matches 15 bases. The CDR3 is made up of 16 amino acids. V lost 5 bases, J lost 9 bases, and 8 bases stayed unmatched. Per the germline V gene, CDR1 is SGHTA and CDR2 is FQGNSA. CDR3 amino acids: CASSPRTSGGAGEQFF. Written as DNA, the CDR3 is TGTGCCAGCAGCCCTAGGACTAGCGGGGGGGCGGGTGAGCAGTTCTTC.

The V and J genes are TRBV7-2 and TRBJ2-7, with a weak D call TRBD1 (6 bases). The V end was cut by 4 bases, the J end by 11 bases, with 18 bases between. The CDR3 is 13 residues long. Germline V gene data show CDR1 as SGHTA and CDR2 as FQGNSA. In nucleotides, the CDR3 is TGTGCCAGCAGCTCGGCGTCGGTCGCAGGGGAGTACTTC. As protein: CASSSASVAGEYF.

The V gene is TRBV4-3, the J gene TRBJ1-1, with TRBD1 identical over 8 bases. The CDR3 sequence is 15 residues long. The germline V gene encodes CDR1 LGHNA and CDR2 YSLEER. The V and J ends lost 0 bases and 3 bases, in that order; junction bases with no gene match: 3. In nucleotides, the CDR3 is TGCGCCAGCAGCCAAGATGCAGGGGGCGACACTGAAGCTTTCTTT. It is translated as CASSQDAGGDTEAFF.

The chain recombines TRBV6-7 with TRBJ2-1; 7 bases map to TRBD2. TRBV6-7 is sorted into the ORF group, with uncertain function. V lost 1 base to trimming and J lost 0 bases; unmatched junction nucleotides: 3. The CDR3 loop spans 16 amino acids. The CDR3 here is CASSYWDYSSYNEQFF. The CDR3, as DNA: TGTGCCAGCAGTTACTGGGACTACAGCTCCTACAATGAGCAGTTCTTC.

The chain joins TRBV5-1 to TRBJ2-5, with 7 nucleotides matching TRBD2. The end of the DNA aligns better with TRBJ2-7, so the J call may be wrong. Looked up from germline, CDR1 is SGHRS and CDR2 is YFSETQ. This CDR3 contains 15 residues. The CDR3 protein is CASSLAGGSSYEQYF. The CDR3 nucleotides are TGCGCCAGCAGCTTGGCCGGGGGGAGCTCCTACGAGCAGTACTTC.

In its sample, this clone was seen once. V usage is TRBV6-5 and J usage is TRBJ2-7; 7 bases are a match to TRBD2. The ends lost 8 bases at V and 2 bases at J; junction bases unmatched: 3. This CDR3 spans 12 amino acids. Germline assignment: CDR1 MNHEY and CDR2 SVGAGI. Written as DNA, the CDR3 is TGTGCCAGCTCCGGGACTACCTACGAGCAGTACTTC. Residues: CASSGTTYEQYF.

There are a few counts of this clone. CDR3 sequence: CASSRTSGGPYEQYF. The CDR3 nucleotides are TGTGCCAGCAGCCGTACTAGCGGGGGCCCCTACGAGCAGTACTTC. The V gene is TRBV28, the J gene TRBJ2-7, with 11 positions matching TRBD2. The CDR3 loop spans 15 amino acids. Trimming at V came to 6 bases and at J to 2 bases, leaving 6 bases not matched to a gene. CDR1 MDHEN and CDR2 SYDVKM come from the germline V gene.

V gene TRBV6-4 combines with J gene TRBJ2-1; D might be TRBD1 (6 bases). From germline, CDR1 is MRHNA and CDR2 SNTAGT. Trimming left V 6 bases short and J 9 bases short, with 21 bases between. The CDR3 is 15 residues long. CDR3 in amino acids: CASSQQAAGAVEQFF. Written as DNA, the CDR3 is TGTGCCAGCAGCCAACAGGCGGCAGGGGCAGTTGAGCAGTTCTTC.

This clone is a singleton in its sample. The chain combines TRBV18 with TRBJ2-7, with 7 bases that match TRBD1. The V and J ends lost 1 base and 0 bases, in that order; junction bases with no gene match: 6. CDR1 is KGHSH, CDR2 LQKENI, per germline. This CDR3 region has 16 residues. This chain's CDR3 is CASSPLDRKTSYEQYF. CDR3 DNA: TGTGCCAGCTCACCACTGGACAGGAAAACCTCCTACGAGCAGTACTTC.

Here the CDR3 reads CASRGTSPRTDTQYF. CDR3 DNA: TGTGCCAGCAGAGGTACTAGCCCCAGGACAGATACGCAGTATTTT. The chain uses TRBV6-5 and TRBJ2-3; D may be TRBD2 (6 bases). Germline V gene data show CDR1 as MNHEY and CDR2 as SVGAGI. V shed 6 bases and J shed 3 bases, with 16 bases lying between them. The CDR3 covers 15 residues.

The chain links TRBV25-1 to TRBJ1-4, with D tentatively TRBD1 (5 bases). V lost 3 bases and J lost 6, with 14 bases in between. Germline V lookup: CDR1 MGHDK, CDR2 SYGVNS. The CDR3 covers 15 residues. CDR3 bases: TGTGCCAGCAGTGATGATGGCGCAGGGTATGAAAAACTGTTTTTT. Its translation: CASSDDGAGYEKLFF. The full variable domain, with the rest looked up from reference TRBV25-1 and TRBJ1-4, is EADIYQTPRYLVIGTGKKITLECSQTMGHDKMYWYQQDPGMELHLIHYSYGVNSTEKGDLSSESTVSRIRTEHFPLTLESARPSHTSQYLCASSDDGAGYEKLFFGSGTQLSVL.

V is TRBV7-2 and J is TRBJ2-7, with 7 positions matching TRBD1. With 1 base clipped from V and 4 bases from J, the junction kept 7 bases outside the gene matches. CDR1 and CDR2 (germline): SGHTA, FQGNSA. The CDR3 sequence is 15 residues long. CDR3 amino acids: CASSLGPGQQYEQYF. The CDR3 DNA follows: TGTGCCAGCAGCTTAGGGCCGGGACAGCAGTACGAGCAGTACTTC. Full variable domain (missing parts from reference TRBV7-2 and TRBJ2-7): GAGVSQSPSNKVTEKGKDVELRCDPISGHTALYWYRQSLGQGLEFLIYFQGNSAPDKSGLPSDRFSAERTGGSVSTLTIQRTQQEDSAVYLCASSLGPGQQYEQYFGPGTRLTVT.